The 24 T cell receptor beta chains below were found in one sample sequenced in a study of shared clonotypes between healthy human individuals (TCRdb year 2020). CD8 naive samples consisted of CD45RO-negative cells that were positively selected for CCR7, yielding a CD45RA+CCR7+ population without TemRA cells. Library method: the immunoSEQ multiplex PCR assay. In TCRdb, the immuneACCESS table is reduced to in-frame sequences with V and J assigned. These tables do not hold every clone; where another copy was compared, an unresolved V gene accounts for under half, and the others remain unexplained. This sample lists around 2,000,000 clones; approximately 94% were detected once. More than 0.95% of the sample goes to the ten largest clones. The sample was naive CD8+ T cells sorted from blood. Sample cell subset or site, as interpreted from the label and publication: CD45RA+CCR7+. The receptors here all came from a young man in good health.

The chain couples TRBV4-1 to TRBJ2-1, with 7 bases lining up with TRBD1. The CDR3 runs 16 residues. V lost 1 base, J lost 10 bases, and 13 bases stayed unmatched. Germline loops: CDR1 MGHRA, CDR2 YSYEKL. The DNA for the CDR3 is TGCGCCAGCAGCCAAGGCTGGACAGGCGGCCCGGGGGAGCAGTTCTTC. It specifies CASSQGWTGGPGEQFF.

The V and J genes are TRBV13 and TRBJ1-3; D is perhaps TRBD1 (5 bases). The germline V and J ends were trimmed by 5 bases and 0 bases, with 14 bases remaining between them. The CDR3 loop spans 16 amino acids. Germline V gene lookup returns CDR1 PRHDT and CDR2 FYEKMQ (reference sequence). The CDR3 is CASSAPDRGSGNTIYF. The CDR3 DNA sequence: TGTGCCAGCAGCGCGCCAGACAGAGGCTCTGGAAACACCATATATTTT.

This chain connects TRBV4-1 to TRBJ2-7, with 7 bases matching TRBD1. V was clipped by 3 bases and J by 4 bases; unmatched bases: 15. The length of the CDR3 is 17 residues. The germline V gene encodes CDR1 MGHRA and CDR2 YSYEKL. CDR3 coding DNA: TGCGCCAGCAGCCAGCTCCCACGGACAGGTTGGGGGTACGAGCAGTACTTC. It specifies CASSQLPRTGWGYEQYF.

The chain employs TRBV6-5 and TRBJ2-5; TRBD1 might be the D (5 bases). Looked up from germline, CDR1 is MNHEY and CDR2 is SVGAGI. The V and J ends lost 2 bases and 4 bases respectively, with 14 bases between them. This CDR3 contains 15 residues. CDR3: CASSYAGSLGETQYF. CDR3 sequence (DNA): TGTGCCAGCAGTTACGCAGGGTCCTTGGGAGAGACCCAGTACTTC.

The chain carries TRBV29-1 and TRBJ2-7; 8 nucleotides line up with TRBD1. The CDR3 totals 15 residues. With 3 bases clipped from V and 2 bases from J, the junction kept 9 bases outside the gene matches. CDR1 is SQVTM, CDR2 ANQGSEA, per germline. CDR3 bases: TGCAGCGTTGACCGCCGGACAGGGAGCGCCTACGAGCAGTACTTC. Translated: CSVDRRTGSAYEQYF.

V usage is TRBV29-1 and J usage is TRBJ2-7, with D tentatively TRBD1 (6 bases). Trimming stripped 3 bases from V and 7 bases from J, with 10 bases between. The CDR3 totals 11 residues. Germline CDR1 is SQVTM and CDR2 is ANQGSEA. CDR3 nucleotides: TGCAGCGTTGATACAGGGAGTGAGCAGTACTTC. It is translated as CSVDTGSEQYF.

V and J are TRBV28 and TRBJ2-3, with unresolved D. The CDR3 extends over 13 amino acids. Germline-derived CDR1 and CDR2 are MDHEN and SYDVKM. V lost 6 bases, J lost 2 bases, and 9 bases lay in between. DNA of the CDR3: TGTGCCAGCAGACAGAGCGACACAGATACGCAGTATTTT. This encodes CASRQSDTDTQYF. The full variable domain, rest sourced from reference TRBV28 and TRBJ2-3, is DVKVTQSSRYLVKRTGEKVFLECVQDMDHENMFWYRQDPGLGLRLIYFSYDVKMKEKGDIPEGYSVSREKKERFSLILESASTNQTSMYLCASRQSDTDTQYFGPGTRLTVL.

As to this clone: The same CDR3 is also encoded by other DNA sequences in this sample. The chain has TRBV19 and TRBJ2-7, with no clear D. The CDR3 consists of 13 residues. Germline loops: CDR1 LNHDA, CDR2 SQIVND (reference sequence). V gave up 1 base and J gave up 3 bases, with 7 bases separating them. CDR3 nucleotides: TGTGCCAGTAGTATAGGGCCGTACTACGAGCAGTACTTC. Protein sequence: CASSIGPYYEQYF.

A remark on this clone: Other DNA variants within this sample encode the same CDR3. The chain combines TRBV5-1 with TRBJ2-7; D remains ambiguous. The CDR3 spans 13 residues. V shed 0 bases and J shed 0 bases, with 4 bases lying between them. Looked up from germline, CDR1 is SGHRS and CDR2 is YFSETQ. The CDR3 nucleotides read TGCGCCAGCAGCTTGGCCTACTCCTACGAGCAGTACTTC. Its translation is CASSLAYSYEQYF.

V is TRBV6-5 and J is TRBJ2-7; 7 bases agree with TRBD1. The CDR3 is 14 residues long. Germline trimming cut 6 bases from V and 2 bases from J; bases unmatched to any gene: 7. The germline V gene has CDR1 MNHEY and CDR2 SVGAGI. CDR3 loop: CASSNGDSAYEQYF. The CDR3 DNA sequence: TGTGCCAGCAGCAACGGGGACAGCGCCTACGAGCAGTACTTC.

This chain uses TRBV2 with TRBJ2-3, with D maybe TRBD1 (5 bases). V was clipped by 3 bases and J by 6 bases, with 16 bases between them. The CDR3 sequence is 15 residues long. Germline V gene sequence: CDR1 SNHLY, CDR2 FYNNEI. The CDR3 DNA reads TGTGCCAGCAGTGAGGCAAGGAAGGGGTCGGATACGCAGTATTTT. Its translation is CASSEARKGSDTQYF.

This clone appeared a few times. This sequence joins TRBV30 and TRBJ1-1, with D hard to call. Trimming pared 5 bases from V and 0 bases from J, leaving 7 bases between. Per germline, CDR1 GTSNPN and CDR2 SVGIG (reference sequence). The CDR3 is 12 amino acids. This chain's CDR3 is CAWDNMNTEAFF. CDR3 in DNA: TGTGCCTGGGACAACATGAACACTGAAGCTTTCTTT.

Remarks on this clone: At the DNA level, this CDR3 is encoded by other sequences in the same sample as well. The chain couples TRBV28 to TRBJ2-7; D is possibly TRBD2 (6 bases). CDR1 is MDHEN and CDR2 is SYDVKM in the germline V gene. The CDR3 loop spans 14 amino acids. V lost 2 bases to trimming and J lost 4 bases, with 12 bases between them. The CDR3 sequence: CASSLRGITYEQYF. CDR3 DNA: TGTGCCAGCAGTTTACGGGGGATCACGTACGAGCAGTACTTC.

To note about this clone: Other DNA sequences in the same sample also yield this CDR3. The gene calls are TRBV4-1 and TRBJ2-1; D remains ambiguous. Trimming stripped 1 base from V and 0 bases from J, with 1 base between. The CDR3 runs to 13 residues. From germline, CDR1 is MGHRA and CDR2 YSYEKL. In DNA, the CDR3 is TGCGCCAGCAGCCAAGGCTCCTACAATGAGCAGTTCTTC. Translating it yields CASSQGSYNEQFF.

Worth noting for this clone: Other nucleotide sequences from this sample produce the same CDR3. In DNA, the CDR3 is TGTGCCAGCAGTTACCGGGCGTTCTACGAGCAGTACTTC. This gives the protein CASSYRAFYEQYF. The rearrangement uses TRBV27 and TRBJ2-7; D uncertain. From germline, CDR1 is MNHEY and CDR2 SMNVEV (reference sequence). The V end lost 4 bases, the J end lost 3 bases, and 10 bases lay between the germline ends. This CDR3 is 13 amino acids long.

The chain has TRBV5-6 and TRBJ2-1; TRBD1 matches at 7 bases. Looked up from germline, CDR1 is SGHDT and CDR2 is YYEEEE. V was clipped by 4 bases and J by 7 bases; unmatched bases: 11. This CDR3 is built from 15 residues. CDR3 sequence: CASSHRDRSANEQFF. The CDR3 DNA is TGTGCCAGCAGCCACCGGGACAGATCGGCTAATGAGCAGTTCTTC.

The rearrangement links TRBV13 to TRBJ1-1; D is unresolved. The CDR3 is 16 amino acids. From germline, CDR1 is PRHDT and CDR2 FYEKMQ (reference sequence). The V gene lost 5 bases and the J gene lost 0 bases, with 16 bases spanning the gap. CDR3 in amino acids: CASSPPAVPMNTEAFF. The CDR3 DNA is TGTGCCAGCAGCCCCCCGGCAGTCCCCATGAACACTGAAGCTTTCTTT.

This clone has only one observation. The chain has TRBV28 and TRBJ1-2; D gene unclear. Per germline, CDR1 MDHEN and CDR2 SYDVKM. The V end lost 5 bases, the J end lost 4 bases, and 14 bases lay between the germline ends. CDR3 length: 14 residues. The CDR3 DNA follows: TGTGCCAGCAGTCCCCCGGGCGCGCTCTATGGCTACACCTTC. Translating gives CASSPPGALYGYTF.

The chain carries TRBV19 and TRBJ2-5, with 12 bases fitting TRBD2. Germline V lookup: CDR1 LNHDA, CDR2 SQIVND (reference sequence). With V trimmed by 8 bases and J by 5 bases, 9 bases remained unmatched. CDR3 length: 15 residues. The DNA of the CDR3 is TGTGCCAGTCAAGAGACTAGCGGGAGTTTGGAGACCCAGTACTTC. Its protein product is CASQETSGSLETQYF.

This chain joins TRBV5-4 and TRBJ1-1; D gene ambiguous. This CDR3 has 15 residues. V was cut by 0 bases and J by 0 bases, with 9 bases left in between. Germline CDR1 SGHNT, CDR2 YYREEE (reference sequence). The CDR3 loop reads CASSLGAAMNTEAFF. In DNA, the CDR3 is TGTGCCAGCAGCTTGGGGGCTGCCATGAACACTGAAGCTTTCTTT.

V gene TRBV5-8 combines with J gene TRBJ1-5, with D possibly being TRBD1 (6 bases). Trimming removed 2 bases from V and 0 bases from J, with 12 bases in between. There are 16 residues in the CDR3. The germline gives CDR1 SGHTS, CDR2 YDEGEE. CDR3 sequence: CASSLQGSYSNQPQHF. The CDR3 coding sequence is TGTGCCAGCAGCTTACAGGGATCTTATAGCAATCAGCCCCAGCATTTT.

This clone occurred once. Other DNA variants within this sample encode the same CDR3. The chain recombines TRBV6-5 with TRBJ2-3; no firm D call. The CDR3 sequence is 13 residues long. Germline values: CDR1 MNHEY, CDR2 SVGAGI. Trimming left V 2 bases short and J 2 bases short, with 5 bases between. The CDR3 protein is CASSYGSTDTQYF. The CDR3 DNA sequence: TGTGCCAGCAGTTACGGATCCACAGATACGCAGTATTTT.

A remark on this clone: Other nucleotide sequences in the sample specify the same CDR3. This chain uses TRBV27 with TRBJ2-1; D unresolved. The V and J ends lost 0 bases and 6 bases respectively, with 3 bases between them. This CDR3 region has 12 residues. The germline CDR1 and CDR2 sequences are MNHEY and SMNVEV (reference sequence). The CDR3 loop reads CASSLSPNEQFF. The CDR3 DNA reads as TGTGCCAGCAGTTTATCGCCCAATGAGCAGTTCTTC.

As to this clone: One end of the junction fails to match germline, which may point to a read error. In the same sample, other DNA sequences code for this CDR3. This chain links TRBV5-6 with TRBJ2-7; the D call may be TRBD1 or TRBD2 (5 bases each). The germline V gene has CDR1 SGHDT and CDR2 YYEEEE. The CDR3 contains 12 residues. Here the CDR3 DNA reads TGTGCCAGCAGTTTGGGGGCCTACGAGCAGTACTTC. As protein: CASSLGAYEQYF.